This TCR beta chain came from a study of cytomegalovirus exposure and HLA in healthy donors. Overall study: Of several hundred genotyped donors, approximately 84% clustered with self-reported Caucasian donors.

PCR primers comprised 60 Vbeta and 13 Jbeta primers. This table comes from immunoSEQ multiplex PCR, and its TCRdb copy is limited to in-frame clones, with some not included. The sample holds 150,000 to 250,000 clones; around 79% are singletons and the top ten take approximately 1.5%. Study-level results: Near-uniform donor sequencing depth was presumed by presence/absence analyses.

Trimming shortened V by 5 bases and J by 5 bases, and 10 bases separated the two germline ends. The CDR3 runs 12 residues. Germline V lookup: CDR1 SEHNR, CDR2 FQNEAQ (reference sequence). The count of this clone is one. Its antigen remains unidentified. Sequencing was done on a sample of PBMCs. The chain has TRBV7-9 and TRBJ2-7; tentatively, D is TRBD1 (6 bases). This clonotype was obtained from a girl between 10 and 17 years old in good health and CMV-seropositive. CDR3 in amino acids: CASSPPGDEQYF. The CDR3 bases are TGTGCCAGCAGCCCGCCAGGGGACGAGCAGTACTTC.